The 2 T cell receptor beta chains given below trace back to one sample, sequenced in a study of blood T cell repertoires in COVID-19. Profiling relied on immunoSEQ multiplex PCR, and the TCRdb table lists in-frame clones only, not all of them. The sample has under 100,000 clones, approximately 80% seen once. The specimen was peripheral blood. These TCRs come from a man aged 50 to 59 with acute or convalescent COVID-19.

This chain links TRBV2 with TRBJ2-5; 7 bases agree with TRBD2. Germline V gene data show CDR1 as SNHLY and CDR2 as FYNNEI. The length of the CDR3 is 17 residues. V was clipped by 1 base and J by 4 bases; unmatched bases: 12. The CDR3 sequence: CASSEEASGRLRETQYF. The CDR3 DNA is TGTGCCAGCAGTGAAGAGGCTAGCGGCCGTCTCCGAGAGACCCAGTACTTC.

The chain recombines TRBV10-1 with TRBJ2-3; tentatively, D is TRBD2 (6 bases). Germline V gene lookup returns CDR1 WNHNN and CDR2 SYGVQD (reference sequence). The V end lost 6 bases, the J end lost 0 bases, and 7 bases lay between the germline ends. CDR3 length: 13 amino acids. The CDR3 nucleotides are TGCGCCAGCAGCGCGGGGAGCACAGATACGCAGTATTTT. The encoded protein is CASSAGSTDTQYF.